The T cell receptor beta chain described here comes from a study of spatial heterogeneity in lung cancer. The time point denotes: blood at routine non-recurrence follow-up after resection. Unsorted whole RNA of tumor, nontumor lung or frozen PBMC was sequenced. This clonotype turned up a few times. Antigen unknown. Within a library made for alpha chains, this beta chain is off target, and its count is uninformative. Overall study findings and caveats: Blood carried ubiquitous expanded tumor TCRs more at resection than follow-up.

On each TCR cDNA molecule, a unique molecular identifier was present. TCRdb used MiXCR to reprocess the 5' RACE reads, holding one entry per CDR3 protein. The sample consists of about 660 distinct CDR3 sequences, about three fifths of them appearing once. Germline V CDR1 and CDR2: KGHDR, SFDVKD. CDR3 length: 15 amino acids. Trimming shortened V by 5 bases and J by 8 bases, and 17 bases separated the two germline ends. The chain employs TRBV24-1 and TRBJ2-2, with D hard to call. The sequences come from PBMCs, collected at follow-up. This sequence was found in a female donor with early-stage non-small cell lung cancer. The CDR3 region has the DNA TGTGCCACCAGTGCAAGGAGAACAGCAGCGGGGGAGCTGTTTTTT. This sequence encodes CATSARRTAAGELFF.